The clone carrying this T cell receptor (beta chain) was seen a few times. Its antigen is still unknown. Study outcomes and limitations: Tumor Tregs overlapped most with tumor, then blood, naive CD4+ cells.

With 8 bases removed from V and 8 bases from J, the gap between germline ends came to 15 bases. This CDR3 is built from 12 residues. Germline V gives CDR1 MDHEN, CDR2 SYDVKM. The sorted Tregs were CD4+CD25+CD127-/low cells. TCRdb called the 5' RACE reads again in MiXCR, with one record for every CDR3 protein. This table holds 52,000 or so distinct CDR3 sequences, roughly 20% found once. The V gene is TRBV28, the J gene TRBJ1-1; D gene uncertain. This clonotype originated in a female donor with breast cancer. Sequencing was carried out using tumor-infiltrating Tregs sorted from the breast tumor. CDR3 sequence reads: CASAKEGREAFF. CDR3 coding DNA: TGTGCCAGCGCCAAAGAAGGCAGGGAAGCTTTCTTT.